A single sample gave rise to the 9 T cell receptor beta chains below, sequenced in a study of blood T cells in healthy people across ages. The use of a sample-barcoded 5' primer and a J-beta primer mix characterized a second PCR of about 7 to 12 cycles. MiXCR, run by TCRdb on the 5' RACE reads, gives a single entry per CDR3 protein. The sample consists of around 1,800,000 distinct CDR3 sequences, about two fifths of them appearing once. What was sequenced was blood. The origin of the receptors is a human donor in good health.

This clonotype was seen many times. This chain links TRBV5-1 with TRBJ2-1; D is undetermined. The CDR3 length is 13 residues. The V end was cut by 0 bases, the J end by 2 bases, with 3 bases between. The germline V gene encodes CDR1 SGHRS and CDR2 YFSETQ. The CDR3: CASSLDAYNEQFF. CDR3 nucleotide sequence: TGCGCCAGCAGCTTGGATGCCTACAATGAGCAGTTCTTC.

This sequence joins TRBV4-2 and TRBJ1-2; D is possibly TRBD1 (5 bases). The germline gives CDR1 LGHNA, CDR2 YNFKEQ. This CDR3 spans 19 amino acids. Trimming removed 8 bases at V and 0 bases at J, with 28 bases between. CDR3 residues: CASAHKKRTGVDSNYGYTF. CDR3 in DNA: TGTGCCAGCGCCCACAAGAAACGAACAGGAGTTGACTCTAACTATGGCTACACCTTC.

The rearrangement uses TRBV7-9 and TRBJ1-4; no clear D. Germline V CDR1 and CDR2: SEHNR, FQNEAQ (reference sequence). Trimming removed 7 bases from V and 7 bases from J, with 13 bases in between. The CDR3 consists of 13 residues. The DNA of the CDR3 is TGTGCCAGCAAGCGGCAGCTTGGTGAAAAACTGTTTTTT. It yields the protein CASKRQLGEKLFF.

This clonotype was counted a few times. V and J are TRBV5-5 and TRBJ1-1, with 8 bases identical to TRBD1. The CDR3 is 17 residues long. Germline loops: CDR1 SGHKS, CDR2 YYEKEE (reference sequence). The ends lost 2 bases at V and 0 bases at J; junction bases unmatched: 9. Here the CDR3 reads CASSLSDRGLLNTEAFF. CDR3 bases: TGTGCCAGCAGCTTAAGCGACAGGGGACTTTTGAACACTGAAGCTTTCTTT.

The genes are TRBV5-1 and TRBJ2-1, with 8 bases identical to TRBD2. CDR3 length: 15 residues. Trimming took 4 bases from V and 7 from J; bases not matched to a gene: 10. Germline V lookup: CDR1 SGHRS, CDR2 YFSETQ. The CDR3 loop is CASSTTRTSQNEQFF. As DNA, the CDR3 is TGCGCCAGCAGCACCACCAGGACTAGCCAGAATGAGCAGTTCTTC.

The genes are TRBV30 and TRBJ1-6; D may be TRBD1 (5 bases). This CDR3 contains 16 residues. Looked up from germline, CDR1 is GTSNPN and CDR2 is SVGIG (reference sequence). The V end was cut by 1 base, the J end by 3 bases, with 13 bases between. CDR3 loop: CAWSDPRDHYNSPLHF. CDR3 bases: TGTGCCTGGAGTGACCCACGGGACCACTATAATTCACCCCTCCACTTT.

The V gene is TRBV29-1, the J gene TRBJ2-1, with unresolved D. Trimming cost V 4 bases and J 6 bases, with 19 bases left between them. Per germline, CDR1 SQVTM and CDR2 ANQGSEA. This CDR3 comprises 15 residues. CDR3 loop: CSVARKSLVGNEQFF. The CDR3 nucleotides are TGCAGCGTTGCCAGGAAAAGTCTGGTTGGCAATGAGCAGTTCTTC.

This clonotype was seen a handful of times. The V call is TRBV5-1, the J call TRBJ1-5; 7 bases are a match to TRBD1. J was trimmed by 6 bases and V by 0 bases; bases with no gene match: 3. The CDR3 loop spans 14 amino acids. Germline V gene lookup returns CDR1 SGHRS and CDR2 YFSETQ. The CDR3 nucleotides read TGCGCCAGCAGCTTGGAGGGGGCGGTTCAGCCCCAGCATTTT. Its protein is CASSLEGAVQPQHF.

V is TRBV7-2 and J is TRBJ2-7, with D possibly matching TRBD1 (6 bases). The germline V gene has CDR1 SGHTA and CDR2 FQGNSA. The germline V and J ends were trimmed by 3 bases and 2 bases, with 14 bases remaining between them. CDR3 length: 15 amino acids. In DNA, the CDR3 is TGTGCCAGCAGCTTTAATGGGGGACAACCCTACGAGCAGTACTTC. Translating gives CASSFNGGQPYEQYF. Full variable domain (missing parts from reference TRBV7-2 and TRBJ2-7): GAGVSQSPSNKVTEKGKDVELRCDPISGHTALYWYRQSLGQGLEFLIYFQGNSAPDKSGLPSDRFSAERTGGSVSTLTIQRTQQEDSAVYLCASSFNGGQPYEQYFGPGTRLTVT.